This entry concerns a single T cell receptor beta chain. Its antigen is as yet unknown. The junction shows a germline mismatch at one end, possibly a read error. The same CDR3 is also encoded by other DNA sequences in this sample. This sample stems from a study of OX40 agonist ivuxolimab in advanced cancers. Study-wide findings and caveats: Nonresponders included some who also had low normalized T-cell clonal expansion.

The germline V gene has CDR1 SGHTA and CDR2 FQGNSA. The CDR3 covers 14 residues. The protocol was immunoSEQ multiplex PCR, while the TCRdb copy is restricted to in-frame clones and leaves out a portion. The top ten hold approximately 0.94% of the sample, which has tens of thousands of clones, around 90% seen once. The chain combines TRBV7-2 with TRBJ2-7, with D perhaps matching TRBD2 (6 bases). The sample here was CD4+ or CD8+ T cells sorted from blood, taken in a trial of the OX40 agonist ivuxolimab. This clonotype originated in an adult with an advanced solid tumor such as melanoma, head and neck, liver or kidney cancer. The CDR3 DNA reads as TGTGCTAGCAGCATCCGGAGGGCCACAGACGAGCAGTACTTC. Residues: CASSIRRATDEQYF. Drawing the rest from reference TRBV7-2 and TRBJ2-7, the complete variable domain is GAGVSQSPSNKVTEKGKDVELRCDPISGHTALYWYRQSLGQGLEFLIYFQGNSAPDKSGLPSDRFSAERTGGSVSTLTIQRTQQEDSAVYLCASSIRRATDEQYFGPGTRLTVT.